This TCR beta chain was profiled in a study of OX40 agonist ivuxolimab in advanced cancers. Study-wide context: Ivuxolimab was a fully human IgG2 agonistic monoclonal antibody targeting the costimulatory receptor OX40 (CD134). Intravenous ivuxolimab was administered to patients every 2 weeks at six dose levels: 0.01, 0.1, 0.3, 1.5, 3 and 10 mg/kg. Of the roughly 54 patients in dose escalation, some 19 had hepatocellular carcinoma, approximately 15 had melanoma, 9 had renal cell carcinoma and 9 had head and neck cancer. In the dose-escalation cohort, more than 75% of patients were male, and the mean age was around 60 years, with a range of 23 to 79. Prior anti-PD-1, anti-PD-L1 or anti-CTLA-4 therapy was permitted, and checkpoint inhibitors had been received by 40% to 50% of dose-escalation patients. Partial responses occurred in three dose-escalation patients: two with cutaneous melanoma and one with hepatocellular carcinoma. The point of sequencing TCRbeta in the periphery was to test whether ivuxolimab changed TCR sequence diversity and drove clonal T-cell expansion. The paper reports the monotherapy dose-escalation portion (N of about 54 patients) of the phase I ivuxolimab trial.

Trimming removed 3 bases from V and 4 bases from J, leaving 12 bases between the germline ends. Looking up the germline V gene yields CDR1 KGHSH and CDR2 LQKENI. The CDR3 measures 14 amino acids from cysteine to phenylalanine. CDR3 DNA only is kept here, 42 bases in frame from base 1. Of note for this clone: It lacks a known antigen. No base-level quality is on record; no much larger clone is a single base apart.

Genomic DNA was isolated from the sorted cells so that the TCRbeta CDR3 region could be sequenced. The immunoSEQ Assay was used for sequencing of TCRbeta CDR3 regions. What TCRdb holds here is the immuneACCESS table cut down to in-frame rearrangements. Part of the clones is not present; checked against another copy, under half of the missing clones reflect an unresolved V gene, and the others are unexplained. The sample data list tens of thousands of clones, and 85% to 90% of these were observed just once. The leading ten clones occupy 9.5% to 15% of the sample. Patients with autoimmune disease history or receiving systemic immunosuppression were excluded from the trial. Peripheral blood for TCR sequencing was collected from all dose cohorts at baseline, on cycle 4 day 1, and on cycle 7 day 1. The samples were drawn from a first-in-human, open-label, multicenter phase I dose-escalation trial of ivuxolimab. Adults with locally advanced or metastatic melanoma, renal cell carcinoma, hepatocellular carcinoma or head and neck squamous cell carcinoma were enrolled in the trial. Before TCR sequencing, CD4+ T cells and CD8+ T cells were sorted from peripheral blood as separate populations.

General study outcomes and caveats: Antigen specificity was not determined for the clonally expanded peripheral T cells. At doses of 0.1 to 3.0 mg/kg, clonal expansion of both CD4+ and CD8+ T cells in blood was seen between baseline and week 6. On average, CD8+ T cells showed more expanded clones than CD4+ T cells after ivuxolimab. Partial responders in the 0.1-3.0 mg/kg groups had among the lowest normalized peripheral clonal expansion, especially among CD8+ T cells. Low levels of normalized T-cell clonal expansion were also seen in some nonresponding patients.

The chain couples TRBV18 to TRBJ1-1; confidence is insufficient to name the D gene. Sample: CD4+ or CD8+ T cells sorted from blood, taken in a trial of the OX40 agonist ivuxolimab. This sequence originates from an adult with an advanced solid tumor such as melanoma, head and neck, liver or kidney cancer. The nucleotides read TGTGCCAGCTCACCCAATGACGGTGGCACTGAAGCTTTCTTT. Translated, this gives CASSPNDGGTEAFF.